The present TCR beta chain was sequenced within a study of T cells in localized non-small cell lung cancer (TCRdb year 2020). The study in broad terms: The study examined T cell repertoires in a few hundred patients with early-stage NSCLC and compared tumors with uninvolved tumor-adjacent lungs. The cohort comprised some 240 treatment-naïve NSCLC patients with resected, localized lung tumors. NSCLC patients had a mean age of approximately 66 years, and fewer than 150 were male and some 98 female.

The investigation overall reported the following: Because multi-region sequencing of the tumors was not done, intratumor heterogeneity could not be ruled out. Higher T cell density in blood was associated with longer overall survival, whereas higher clonality in adjacent lung was associated with shorter survival. Uninvolved tumor-adjacent lung showed the highest T cell clonality, higher than tumor, which suggests more focused antigenic responses in the uninvolved tumor-adjacent lung. Of the top 100 tumor clones, a median of 57 were detected in paired uninvolved adjacent lung; under 30 were also among that lung's top 100. Because the study design was exploratory, TCR variables were selected using unadjusted p-values without false-discovery rate correction.

Points on this clone: Its antigen has not been determined. Per-nucleotide qualities are absent, and no much larger clonotype sits a single base away.

CDR1 and CDR2 are read off the germline V gene as MGHDK and SYGVNS. V gives up 3 bases and J gives up 4 bases, and the segment between their germline ends measures 9 bases. From its cysteine to its phenylalanine, the CDR3 spans 13 amino acids. The retained sequence is limited to the CDR3, 39 bases, with the frame set at the first base. At diagnosis, tumor, uninvolved tumor-adjacent lung and peripheral blood were collected and then preserved as a mix of FFPE and fresh-frozen material. For TCR repertoire profiling, blood samples were analyzed in the form of peripheral blood mononuclear cells. TCR beta CDR3 regions were sequenced from DNA using the immunoSEQ Assay. The authors' pipeline ran thus. To compute T cell density, TCR beta template counts were normalized to usable DNA, which was estimated by amplifying housekeeping genes. Richness was estimated using the preseqR package, with extrapolation to 400,000 templates for PBMC samples and to 120,000 templates for tissue samples. Clonality was taken to be one minus Pielou's evenness. Tissue-enriched TCRs were identified by differential abundance testing using productive amino-acid clonotypes, minimum total count 5 and alpha 0.1. The Jaccard Index and the Morisita Overlap Index were used to measure repertoire overlap between compartments. GLIPH grouped TCR beta CDR3s together with public tetramer-defined viral CDR3s, and a viral motif had to include at least three viral sequences and show V-gene enrichment. TCRdb took this table from immuneACCESS and kept in-frame rearrangements with V and J called. Such tables lack part of the clones; where checked against another copy, unresolved V genes explain under half of the gap, and the rest is unexplained. The V and J calls and the clone size are those of that table, but D and trimming were determined from the DNA. The table for this sample lists around 94,000 clones; roughly 89% of them were counted only once. Of the sample, around 14% is held by the ten largest clones.

The TCR was taken from a man aged 35 to 70 with stage I squamous cell lung carcinoma. The chain employs TRBV25-1 and TRBJ1-1, with no confidently assigned D gene. The sequenced sample was peripheral blood, obtained before any cancer treatment. The sequenced DNA is TGTGCCAGCAGTGATTCGGTGGTCACTGAAGCTTTCTTT. It codes for CASSDSVVTEAFF.